This is a list of T cell receptor beta chains from one sample in a study of beta chain features in type 1 diabetes. Method: immunoSEQ multiplex PCR; TCRdb's copy keeps in-frame clones and lacks some. This table has roughly 300,000 clones, approximately 14% appearing once. Sequenced sample: central memory CD4+ T cells from blood. The receptor source for this set is a young man in good health. Each CDR3 is given with its conserved first and last residue. Fields, in order: clone size, D gene, J gene, V gene, CDR3 protein, CDR3 DNA. A D gene is named only where the DNA matches it firmly. Some rows have no size entry. The others give once, few or many, or a class for an expanded clone.

abundance: few
d_gene: TRBD2
j_gene: TRBJ2-3
v_gene: TRBV7-2
CDR3aa: CASSIGTSGTDTQYF
CDR3nt: TGTGCCAGCAGCATTGGGACTAGCGGCACAGATACGCAGTATTTT

abundance: few
d_gene: -
j_gene: TRBJ1-1
v_gene: TRBV19
CDR3aa: CAIRRGNTEAFF
CDR3nt: TGTGCCATCAGAAGGGGGAACACTGAAGCTTTCTTT

abundance: few
d_gene: TRBD1
j_gene: TRBJ2-7
v_gene: TRBV7-2
CDR3aa: CASSDMTGGFYEQYF
CDR3nt: TGTGCCAGCAGCGACATGACAGGGGGATTCTACGAGCAGTACTTC

abundance: -
d_gene: TRBD2
j_gene: TRBJ2-7
v_gene: TRBV28
CDR3aa: CASRSSGGLSYEQYF
CDR3nt: TGTGCCAGCAGATCTAGCGGGGGTTTATCCTACGAGCAGTACTTC

abundance: -
d_gene: TRBD2
j_gene: TRBJ2-5
v_gene: TRBV7-3
CDR3aa: CASSLTGLAQETQYF
CDR3nt: TGTGCCAGCAGCTTAACGGGACTAGCACAAGAGACCCAGTACTTC

abundance: -
d_gene: TRBD1
j_gene: TRBJ2-3
v_gene: TRBV5-1
CDR3aa: CASSPGWGTATDTQYF
CDR3nt: TGCGCCAGCAGCCCTGGGTGGGGGACAGCCACAGATACGCAGTATTTT

abundance: few
d_gene: TRBD1
j_gene: TRBJ2-7
v_gene: TRBV29-1
CDR3aa: CSVEGQGRYEQYF
CDR3nt: TGCAGCGTTGAAGGACAGGGACGCTACGAGCAGTACTTC

abundance: -
d_gene: -
j_gene: TRBJ1-4
v_gene: TRBV10-2
CDR3aa: CASSVRVPNEKLFF
CDR3nt: TGCGCCAGCAGTGTGAGGGTTCCTAATGAAAAACTGTTTTTT

abundance: few
d_gene: TRBD1
j_gene: TRBJ1-1
v_gene: TRBV7-9
CDR3aa: CASSKDGAGGTEAFF
CDR3nt: TGTGCCAGCAGCAAAGACGGCGCAGGGGGCACTGAAGCTTTCTTT

abundance: few
d_gene: TRBD1
j_gene: TRBJ2-2
v_gene: TRBV19
CDR3aa: CASSRQGFDGELFF
CDR3nt: TGTGCCAGTAGTCGACAGGGGTTTGACGGGGAGCTGTTTTTT

abundance: -
d_gene: -
j_gene: TRBJ1-2
v_gene: TRBV7-9
CDR3aa: CASSPTQYGYTF
CDR3nt: TGTGCCAGCAGCCCTACACAGTATGGCTACACCTTC

abundance: -
d_gene: TRBD2
j_gene: TRBJ2-3
v_gene: TRBV7-2
CDR3aa: CASSLAPPGASGGETQYF
CDR3nt: TGTGCCAGCAGCTTAGCCCCTCCCGGGGCTAGCGGGGGTGAAACGCAGTATTTT

abundance: -
d_gene: -
j_gene: TRBJ1-5
v_gene: TRBV6-6
CDR3aa: CASFRGDQPQHF
CDR3nt: TGTGCCAGCTTTAGGGGGGATCAGCCCCAGCATTTT

abundance: -
d_gene: -
j_gene: TRBJ2-3
v_gene: TRBV20-1
CDR3aa: CSATHPGPVF
CDR3nt: TGCAGTGCTACCCATCCAGGCCCCGTTTTT

abundance: -
d_gene: -
j_gene: TRBJ1-2
v_gene: TRBV7-9
CDR3aa: CASSQEAGSSGSYGYTF
CDR3nt: TGTGCCAGCAGCCAAGAGGCAGGATCGAGCGGGTCCTATGGCTACACCTTC

abundance: many
d_gene: -
j_gene: TRBJ2-1
v_gene: TRBV5-1
CDR3aa: CASSPSPSNEQFF
CDR3nt: TGCGCCAGCAGCCCCAGTCCTAGCAATGAGCAGTTCTTC

abundance: many
d_gene: TRBD1
j_gene: TRBJ1-2
v_gene: TRBV7-2
CDR3aa: CASSPQNRGYGYTF
CDR3nt: TGTGCCAGCAGCCCCCAGAACAGGGGATATGGCTACACCTTC

abundance: -
d_gene: -
j_gene: TRBJ2-2
v_gene: TRBV11-2
CDR3aa: CASSHGPVTGELFF
CDR3nt: TGTGCCAGCAGCCATGGCCCGGTCACCGGGGAGCTGTTTTTT

abundance: few
d_gene: -
j_gene: TRBJ2-3
v_gene: TRBV15
CDR3aa: CATSRDGLATDTQYF
CDR3nt: TGTGCCACCAGCAGAGATGGGCTGGCCACAGATACGCAGTATTTT

abundance: few
d_gene: TRBD2
j_gene: TRBJ2-7
v_gene: TRBV7-2
CDR3aa: CASSLVPSGALDYEQYF
CDR3nt: TGTGCCAGCAGCTTAGTCCCCAGCGGGGCCTTGGACTACGAGCAGTACTTC

abundance: -
d_gene: -
j_gene: TRBJ2-2
v_gene: TRBV5-6
CDR3aa: CASTSGPPPTGELFF
CDR3nt: TGTGCCAGCACTTCGGGACCGCCTCCCACCGGGGAGCTGTTTTTT

abundance: -
d_gene: -
j_gene: TRBJ2-1
v_gene: TRBV19
CDR3aa: CASSARRDNEQFF
CDR3nt: TGTGCCAGTAGTGCTAGAAGAGACAATGAGCAGTTCTTC

abundance: many
d_gene: -
j_gene: TRBJ2-2
v_gene: TRBV10-3
CDR3aa: CAVSRGVTGELFF
CDR3nt: TGTGCCGTCTCCAGAGGAGTCACCGGGGAGCTGTTTTTT

abundance: -
d_gene: TRBD1
j_gene: TRBJ1-2
v_gene: TRBV4-2
CDR3aa: CASSTGDSYGYTF
CDR3nt: TGTGCCAGCAGCACCGGGGACAGCTATGGCTACACCTTC

abundance: few
d_gene: TRBD2
j_gene: TRBJ2-2
v_gene: TRBV10-3
CDR3aa: CAITAQRENTGELFF
CDR3nt: TGTGCCATCACGGCGCAGCGGGAGAACACCGGGGAGCTGTTTTTT

abundance: -
d_gene: -
j_gene: TRBJ2-3
v_gene: TRBV9
CDR3aa: CASSANPRGGPDTQYF
CDR3nt: TGTGCCAGCAGCGCCAACCCCCGTGGAGGTCCAGATACGCAGTATTTT

abundance: many
d_gene: -
j_gene: TRBJ2-1
v_gene: TRBV21-1
CDR3aa: CASRKETDRALNNEQFF
CDR3nt: TGTGCCAGCAGGAAAGAGACTGACAGGGCGTTGAACAATGAGCAGTTCTTC

abundance: -
d_gene: TRBD1
j_gene: TRBJ2-5
v_gene: TRBV7-9
CDR3aa: CASSYRGQETQYF
CDR3nt: TGTGCCAGCAGCTACAGGGGCCAAGAGACCCAGTACTTC

abundance: few
d_gene: -
j_gene: TRBJ2-1
v_gene: TRBV4-1
CDR3aa: CASSQGPYNEQFF
CDR3nt: TGCGCCAGCAGCCAAGGGCCGTACAATGAGCAGTTCTTC

abundance: -
d_gene: -
j_gene: TRBJ2-4
v_gene: TRBV2
CDR3aa: CASSQDFRVHIQYF
CDR3nt: TGTGCCAGCAGCCAAGATTTCCGAGTACACATTCAGTACTTC

abundance: few
d_gene: -
j_gene: TRBJ2-1
v_gene: TRBV6-1
CDR3aa: CASDRDIPGNEQFF
CDR3nt: TGTGCCAGTGACCGGGACATACCCGGCAATGAGCAGTTCTTC

abundance: few
d_gene: -
j_gene: TRBJ2-2
v_gene: TRBV19
CDR3aa: CASSSSGRGAGELFF
CDR3nt: TGTGCCAGTAGTAGTTCGGGACGCGGCGCCGGGGAGCTGTTTTTT

abundance: -
d_gene: -
j_gene: TRBJ1-2
v_gene: TRBV7-9
CDR3aa: CASSLTTMGYTF
CDR3nt: TGTGCCAGCAGCTTAACAACTATGGGCTACACCTTC

abundance: -
d_gene: -
j_gene: TRBJ2-5
v_gene: TRBV7-9
CDR3aa: CASSTMGDPAVETQYF
CDR3nt: TGTGCCAGCAGCACCATGGGGGACCCCGCCGTCGAGACCCAGTACTTC

abundance: -
d_gene: -
j_gene: TRBJ1-1
v_gene: TRBV7-2
CDR3aa: CASSAREGGTEAFF
CDR3nt: TGTGCCAGCAGCGCTAGGGAGGGTGGGACTGAAGCTTTCTTT

abundance: -
d_gene: TRBD1
j_gene: TRBJ2-3
v_gene: TRBV7-9
CDR3aa: CASSKQGIADTQYF
CDR3nt: TGTGCCAGCAGCAAACAGGGGATTGCAGATACGCAGTATTTT

abundance: -
d_gene: -
j_gene: TRBJ2-1
v_gene: TRBV6-5
CDR3aa: CASSENRVGEQFF
CDR3nt: TGTGCCAGCAGTGAAAACAGGGTTGGTGAGCAGTTCTTC

abundance: -
d_gene: -
j_gene: TRBJ2-7
v_gene: TRBV21-1
CDR3aa: CASSKVWGQGRYEQYF
CDR3nt: TGTGCCAGCAGCAAAGTCTGGGGACAGGGGAGGTACGAGCAGTACTTC

abundance: -
d_gene: -
j_gene: TRBJ1-6
v_gene: TRBV6-1
CDR3aa: CASSENRGQPGSPLHF
CDR3nt: TGTGCCAGCAGTGAGAACCGGGGCCAGCCGGGTTCACCCCTCCACTTT

abundance: many
d_gene: -
j_gene: TRBJ1-1
v_gene: TRBV7-2
CDR3aa: CASSQGRNTEAFF
CDR3nt: TGTGCCAGCAGTCAGGGGCGGAACACTGAAGCTTTCTTT

abundance: -
d_gene: TRBD1
j_gene: TRBJ2-2
v_gene: TRBV9
CDR3aa: CASSLRTGGTGELFF
CDR3nt: TGTGCCAGCAGTCTTCGGACAGGGGGCACCGGGGAGCTGTTTTTT

abundance: -
d_gene: -
j_gene: TRBJ1-1
v_gene: TRBV11-3
CDR3aa: CASSSPRGLAFF
CDR3nt: TGTGCCAGCAGCTCACCCCGGGGGCTTGCTTTCTTT

abundance: -
d_gene: -
j_gene: TRBJ2-3
v_gene: TRBV4-1
CDR3aa: CASSQGLGRLTDTQYF
CDR3nt: TGCGCCAGCAGCCAAGGTTTAGGTAGGCTCACAGATACGCAGTATTTT

abundance: few
d_gene: -
j_gene: TRBJ2-2
v_gene: TRBV7-2
CDR3aa: CASSFDRGGKLFF
CDR3nt: TGTGCCAGCAGCTTCGACAGGGGAGGGAAGCTGTTTTTT

abundance: -
d_gene: TRBD2
j_gene: TRBJ2-1
v_gene: TRBV4-2
CDR3aa: CASSPRTSGRVGDEQFF
CDR3nt: TGTGCCAGCAGCCCCCGGACTAGCGGGAGGGTTGGCGATGAGCAGTTCTTC

abundance: -
d_gene: -
j_gene: TRBJ2-1
v_gene: TRBV7-3
CDR3aa: CASSPIGGFFGNEQFF
CDR3nt: TGTGCCAGCAGCCCGATTGGTGGGTTCTTCGGGAATGAGCAGTTCTTC

abundance: -
d_gene: TRBD1
j_gene: TRBJ1-6
v_gene: TRBV6-1
CDR3aa: CASSGGQGRGSYNSPLHF
CDR3nt: TGTGCCAGCAGTGGAGGACAGGGGAGGGGGTCCTATAATTCACCCCTCCACTTT

abundance: -
d_gene: -
j_gene: TRBJ2-5
v_gene: TRBV5-4
CDR3aa: CASSLGERAQETQYF
CDR3nt: TGTGCCAGCAGCTTGGGCGAGCGGGCTCAAGAGACCCAGTACTTC

abundance: -
d_gene: -
j_gene: TRBJ2-5
v_gene: TRBV5-1
CDR3aa: CASSLSGETQYF
CDR3nt: TGCGCCAGCAGCTTAAGTGGTGAGACCCAGTACTTC

abundance: -
d_gene: -
j_gene: TRBJ2-5
v_gene: TRBV7-2
CDR3aa: CASSSPHTGTQYF
CDR3nt: TGTGCCAGCAGCTCGCCCCACACGGGGACCCAGTACTTC

abundance: few
d_gene: TRBD1
j_gene: TRBJ1-1
v_gene: TRBV5-1
CDR3aa: CASSFGQDHTEAFF
CDR3nt: TGCGCCAGCAGCTTCGGACAGGACCACACTGAAGCTTTCTTT

abundance: few
d_gene: TRBD1
j_gene: TRBJ2-5
v_gene: TRBV14
CDR3aa: CASSQTGSWETQYF
CDR3nt: TGTGCCAGCAGCCAGACAGGGAGTTGGGAGACCCAGTACTTC

abundance: -
d_gene: -
j_gene: TRBJ1-2
v_gene: TRBV9
CDR3aa: CASSVENSRGYTF
CDR3nt: TGTGCCAGCAGCGTAGAGAATAGTCGTGGCTACACCTTC